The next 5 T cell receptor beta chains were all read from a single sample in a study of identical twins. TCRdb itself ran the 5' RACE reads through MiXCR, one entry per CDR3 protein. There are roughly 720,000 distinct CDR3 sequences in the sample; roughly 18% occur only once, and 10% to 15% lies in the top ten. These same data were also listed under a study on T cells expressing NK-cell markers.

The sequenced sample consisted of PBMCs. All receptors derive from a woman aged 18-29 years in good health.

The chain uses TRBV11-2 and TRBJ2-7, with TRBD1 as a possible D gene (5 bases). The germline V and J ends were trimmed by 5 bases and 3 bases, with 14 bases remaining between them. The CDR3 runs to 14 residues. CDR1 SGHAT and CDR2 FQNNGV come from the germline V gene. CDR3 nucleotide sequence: TGTGCCAGCAGCCGAGTTCAGGGCCGCTACGAGCAGTACTTC. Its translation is CASSRVQGRYEQYF.

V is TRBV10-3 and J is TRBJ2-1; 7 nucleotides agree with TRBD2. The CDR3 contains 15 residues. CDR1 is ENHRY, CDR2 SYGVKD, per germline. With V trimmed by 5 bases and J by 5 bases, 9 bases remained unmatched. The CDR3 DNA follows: TGTGCCATCAGTCGTTGGGAGGGAACCAACAATGAGCAGTTCTTC. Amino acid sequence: CAISRWEGTNNEQFF.

CDR3 in amino acids: CASTRQGIDNQPQHF. The CDR3 DNA is TGTGCCAGCACCCGGCAGGGAATCGACAATCAGCCCCAGCATTTT. The chain carries TRBV6-1 and TRBJ1-5; perhaps TRBD1 as D (5 bases). The CDR3 has 15 residues. The germline V and J ends were trimmed by 7 bases and 3 bases, with 16 bases remaining between them. Germline values: CDR1 MNHNS, CDR2 SASEGT.

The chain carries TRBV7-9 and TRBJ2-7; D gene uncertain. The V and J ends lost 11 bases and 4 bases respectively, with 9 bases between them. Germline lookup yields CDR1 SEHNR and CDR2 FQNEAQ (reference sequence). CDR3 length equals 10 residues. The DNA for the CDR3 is TGTGCCGGCAAGGGATACGAGCAGTACTTC. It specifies CAGKGYEQYF.

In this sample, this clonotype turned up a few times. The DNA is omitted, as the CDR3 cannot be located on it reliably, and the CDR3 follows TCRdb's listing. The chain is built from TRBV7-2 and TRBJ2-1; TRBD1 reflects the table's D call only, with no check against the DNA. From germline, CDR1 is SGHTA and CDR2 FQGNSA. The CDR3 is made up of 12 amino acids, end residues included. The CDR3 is CASVGVGAEEFF.